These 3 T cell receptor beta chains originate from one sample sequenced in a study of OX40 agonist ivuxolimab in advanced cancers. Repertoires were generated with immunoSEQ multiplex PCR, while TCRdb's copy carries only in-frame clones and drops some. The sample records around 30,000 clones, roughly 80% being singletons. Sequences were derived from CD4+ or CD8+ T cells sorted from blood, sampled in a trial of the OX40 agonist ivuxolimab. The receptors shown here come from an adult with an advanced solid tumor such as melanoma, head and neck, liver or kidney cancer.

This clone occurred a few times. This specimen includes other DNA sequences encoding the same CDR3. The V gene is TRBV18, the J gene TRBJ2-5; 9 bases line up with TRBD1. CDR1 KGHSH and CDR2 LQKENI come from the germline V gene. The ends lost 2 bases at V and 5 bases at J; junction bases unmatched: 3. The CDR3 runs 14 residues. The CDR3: CASSPGTGRETQYF. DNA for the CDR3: TGTGCCAGCTCACCAGGGACAGGGCGGGAGACCCAGTACTTC.

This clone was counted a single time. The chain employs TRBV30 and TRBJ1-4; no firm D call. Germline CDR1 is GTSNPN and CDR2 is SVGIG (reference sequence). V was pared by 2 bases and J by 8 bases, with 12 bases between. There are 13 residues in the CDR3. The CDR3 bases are TGTGCCTGGAGTCCCTATTTTGGGGAAAAACTGTTTTTT. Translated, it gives CAWSPYFGEKLFF.

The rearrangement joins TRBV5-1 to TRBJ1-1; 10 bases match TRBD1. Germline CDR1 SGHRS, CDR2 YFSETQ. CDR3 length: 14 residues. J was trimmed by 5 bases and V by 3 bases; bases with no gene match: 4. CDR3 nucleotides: TGCGCCAGCAGCTCGGGACAGGGGAGGACTGAAGCTTTCTTT. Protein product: CASSSGQGRTEAFF.